A selection of T cell receptor beta chains follows, all from one sample in a study of metastatic and nonmetastatic thyroid tumors. TCRdb re-called clones via MiXCR from the PCR reads. The repertoire has about 24,000 clones, around 20% of them found once; the top ten carry around 7.6%. The material sequenced was blood. The receptors were sampled from a female donor with papillary thyroid cancer or a benign thyroid nodule (not recorded which). Some clones in this sample may be carry-over from other donors' samples. Each CDR3 is given with its conserved first and last residue. The order of the fields is J gene, D gene, CDR3 length, clone size, V gene, CDR3 protein, CDR3 DNA. A D gene is named only where the DNA matches it firmly. Some rows have no size entry. The others give once, few or many, or a class for an expanded clone.

J: TRBJ2-7
D: TRBD1
length: 14
size: many
V: TRBV5-4
CDR3: CASSLVDRVYEQYF
DNA: TGTGCCAGCAGCTTGGTGGACAGGGTCTACGAGCAGTACTTC

J: TRBJ1-6
D: -
length: 18
size: many
V: TRBV11-2
CDR3: CASSLDRAPRRKNSPLHF
DNA: TGTGCCAGCAGCTTAGATCGGGCCCCGAGACGGAAAAATTCACCCCTCCACTTT

J: TRBJ2-1
D: TRBD2
length: 16
size: many
V: TRBV14
CDR3: CASSSTSGRSYNEQFF
DNA: TGTGCCAGCAGCTCAACTAGCGGGAGGTCCTACAATGAGCAGTTCTTC

J: TRBJ1-6
D: -
length: 15
size: many
V: TRBV18
CDR3: CASSPGPGDGSPLHF
DNA: TGTGCCAGCTCACCGGGCCCCGGGGATGGTTCACCCCTCCACTTT

J: TRBJ2-3
D: -
length: 16
size: -
V: TRBV19
CDR3: CASIDRGGVATDTQYF
DNA: TGTGCCAGTATAGATAGGGGCGGGGTTGCCACAGATACACAGTATTTT

J: TRBJ1-4
D: -
length: 16
size: many
V: TRBV20-1
CDR3: CGGKIQGAVTNEKLFF
DNA: TGCGGGGGAAAGATACAGGGAGCTGTAACTAATGAAAAACTGTTTTTT

J: TRBJ2-2
D: TRBD2
length: 17
size: -
V: TRBV27
CDR3: CASSFLAGVSNTGELFF
DNA: TGTGCCAGCAGTTTTTTAGCGGGCGTATCGAACACCGGGGAGCTGTTTTTT

J: TRBJ2-7
D: -
length: 15
size: medium-sized
V: TRBV6-1
CDR3: CASSVKDDGPYEQYF
DNA: TGTGCCAGCAGCGTGAAAGATGACGGACCCTACGAGCAGTACTTC

J: TRBJ2-2
D: -
length: 15
size: many
V: TRBV6-4
CDR3: CASSESIPNTGELFF
DNA: TGTGCCAGCAGTGAGTCTATACCGAACACCGGGGAGCTGTTTTTT

J: TRBJ2-7
D: TRBD1
length: 14
size: many
V: TRBV3-1
CDR3: CASSLRTGEDEQYF
DNA: TGTGCCAGCAGCCTCCGGACAGGGGAGGACGAGCAGTACTTC

J: TRBJ2-5
D: TRBD2
length: 15
size: many
V: TRBV7-2
CDR3: CASSLGGGSQETQYF
DNA: TGTGCCAGCAGCTTAGGCGGGGGGAGCCAAGAGACCCAGTACTTC

J: TRBJ2-2
D: TRBD1
length: 17
size: -
V: TRBV25-1
CDR3: CASSEWLGQGGSGEPFF
DNA: TGTGCCAGCAGTGAATGGCTTGGACAGGGTGGATCCGGGGAGCCGTTTTTT

J: TRBJ2-1
D: TRBD2
length: 16
size: many
V: TRBV4-1
CDR3: CASSQRTSEGVNEQFF
DNA: TGCGCCAGCAGCCAACGGACTAGCGAGGGGGTCAATGAGCAGTTCTTC

J: TRBJ2-5
D: -
length: 13
size: many
V: TRBV5-4
CDR3: CASSPGRQETQYF
DNA: TGTGCCAGCAGCCCGGGACGCCAAGAGACCCAGTACTTC

J: TRBJ2-2
D: -
length: 14
size: -
V: TRBV10-3
CDR3: CDISALDAAGELFF
DNA: TGTGACATCAGTGCCCTGGATGCGGCCGGGGAGCTGTTTTTT

J: TRBJ2-1
D: TRBD2
length: 16
size: many
V: TRBV5-1
CDR3: CASSLGSGGASNEQFF
DNA: TGCGCCAGCAGCTTGGGCAGCGGGGGGGCCTCTAATGAGCAGTTCTTC

J: TRBJ2-2
D: TRBD2
length: 20
size: many
V: TRBV10-2
CDR3: CASRPTGLGTGGGGPGELFF
DNA: TGCGCCAGCCGGCCCACAGGGTTGGGGACCGGGGGCGGGGGGCCCGGGGAGCTGTTTTTT

J: TRBJ1-6
D: -
length: 12
size: -
V: TRBV5-1
CDR3: CASSLVHSHHHF
DNA: TGCGCCAGCAGCTTGGTTCATTCACACCACCACTTT

J: TRBJ2-7
D: TRBD2
length: 15
size: -
V: TRBV19
CDR3: CASSVLGGNTYGQYF
DNA: TGTGCCAGTAGTGTACTGGGAGGGAACACCTACGGGCAGTACTTC

J: TRBJ1-3
D: -
length: 15
size: many
V: TRBV20-1
CDR3: CSASPGTILGNTIYF
DNA: TGCAGTGCTTCCCCCGGGACAATTCTAGGAAACACCATATATTTT

J: TRBJ1-3
D: -
length: 13
size: medium-sized
V: TRBV6-1
CDR3: CASQREDGNTIYF
DNA: TGTGCCAGTCAGAGGGAGGACGGAAACACCATATATTTT

J: TRBJ1-5
D: -
length: 13
size: many
V: TRBV18
CDR3: CASSPGYNQPQHF
DNA: TGTGCCAGCTCACCGGGTTACAATCAGCCCCAGCATTTT

J: TRBJ2-2
D: TRBD2
length: 16
size: many
V: TRBV5-1
CDR3: CASSLGAGVYTGELFF
DNA: TGCGCCAGCAGCTTGGGAGCGGGAGTGTACACCGGGGAGCTGTTTTTT

J: TRBJ1-4
D: TRBD1
length: 15
size: few
V: TRBV28
CDR3: CASSRRQGRNEKLFF
DNA: TGTGCCAGCAGTCGACGACAGGGGAGAAATGAAAAACTGTTTTTT

J: TRBJ2-7
D: -
length: 15
size: -
V: TRBV15
CDR3: CATSREGGEAYEQYF
DNA: TGTGCCACCAGCAGAGAGGGGGGCGAGGCCTACGAGCAGTACTTC

J: TRBJ2-2
D: -
length: 15
size: many
V: TRBV30
CDR3: CAWSHRGTDTGELFF
DNA: TGTGCCTGGAGTCATAGGGGGACGGACACCGGGGAGCTGTTTTTT

J: TRBJ2-7
D: -
length: 11
size: -
V: TRBV12-3/TRBV12-4
CDR3: CASIFSDEQYF
DNA: TGTGCCAGCATTTTTTCGGACGAGCAGTACTTC

J: TRBJ2-7
D: TRBD1
length: 16
size: -
V: TRBV20-1
CDR3: CSARYDRDRGDYEQYF
DNA: TGCAGTGCTAGATACGACCGGGACAGGGGGGACTACGAGCAGTACTTC

J: TRBJ2-7
D: TRBD1
length: 15
size: -
V: TRBV28
CDR3: CAISLWSVTGPEQYF
DNA: TGTGCCATCAGTTTATGGTCCGTGACAGGGCCCGAGCAGTACTTC

J: TRBJ2-7
D: -
length: 14
size: -
V: TRBV7-2
CDR3: CASSFPLRPCEQYF
DNA: TGTGCCAGCAGCTTTCCTCTCAGGCCCTGCGAGCAGTACTTC

J: TRBJ1-4
D: -
length: 16
size: many
V: TRBV25-1
CDR3: CASSGAGFATNEKLFF
DNA: TGTGCCAGCAGCGGCGCAGGATTCGCAACTAATGAAAAACTGTTTTTT

J: TRBJ1-6
D: -
length: 14
size: medium-sized
V: TRBV6-2/TRBV6-3
CDR3: CASSFTGKASPLHF
DNA: TGTGCCAGCAGTTTCACAGGGAAGGCGTCACCCCTCCACTTT

J: TRBJ2-1
D: TRBD2
length: 17
size: many
V: TRBV7-7
CDR3: CASSLGPRTSGYNEQFF
DNA: TGTGCTAGCAGCTTAGGGCCTCGGACTAGCGGCTACAATGAGCAGTTCTTC

J: TRBJ2-1
D: TRBD2
length: 15
size: medium-sized
V: TRBV6-1
CDR3: CASRLGLAGYNEQFF
DNA: TGTGCCAGCAGGTTAGGACTAGCGGGCTACAATGAGCAGTTCTTC

J: TRBJ2-5
D: -
length: 15
size: many
V: TRBV5-1
CDR3: CASNLLGARGETQYF
DNA: TGCGCCAGCAACTTGCTAGGGGCAAGGGGAGAGACCCAGTACTTC

J: TRBJ1-4
D: -
length: 14
size: -
V: TRBV12-3/TRBV12-4
CDR3: CASSVVGSNEKLFF
DNA: TGTGCCAGCAGTGTGGTGGGGTCTAATGAAAAACTGTTTTTT

J: TRBJ1-6
D: TRBD1
length: 18
size: many
V: TRBV5-6
CDR3: CASSPLQRTGGAGSPLHF
DNA: TGTGCCAGCAGCCCACTCCAGAGGACAGGGGGCGCGGGTTCACCCCTCCACTTT

J: TRBJ2-1
D: -
length: 15
size: -
V: TRBV10-3
CDR3: CAISALGRSYNEQFF
DNA: TGTGCCATCAGTGCACTAGGTCGATCCTACAATGAGCAGTTCTTC

J: TRBJ2-2
D: TRBD2
length: 17
size: many
V: TRBV24-1
CDR3: CATSDSSSGAGTGELFF
DNA: TGTGCCACCAGTGATTCTTCTAGCGGGGCGGGCACCGGGGAGCTGTTTTTT

J: TRBJ1-4
D: -
length: 17
size: large
V: TRBV6-1
CDR3: CASSGYFGTTTNEKLFF
DNA: TGTGCCAGCAGTGGCTATTTTGGGACAACAACTAATGAAAAACTGTTTTTT

J: TRBJ2-3
D: TRBD2
length: 16
size: many
V: TRBV5-1
CDR3: CASSLASGGVGDTQYF
DNA: TGCGCCAGCAGCTTGGCTAGCGGGGGGGTCGGAGATACGCAGTATTTT

J: TRBJ2-3
D: TRBD1
length: 15
size: many
V: TRBV2
CDR3: CASIPGTGAIDTQYF
DNA: TGTGCCAGCATTCCCGGGACAGGGGCGATAGATACGCAGTATTTT

J: TRBJ1-2
D: -
length: 12
size: many
V: TRBV11-3
CDR3: CASSLRPNGYTF
DNA: TGTGCCAGCAGCTTACGTCCAAACGGCTACACCTTC

J: TRBJ2-4
D: -
length: 15
size: many
V: TRBV3-1
CDR3: CASSPGELAKNIQYF
DNA: TGTGCCAGCAGCCCGGGGGAACTAGCCAAAAACATTCAGTACTTC

J: TRBJ2-7
D: -
length: 12
size: medium-sized
V: TRBV6-1
CDR3: CASRTGPNEQYF
DNA: TGTGCCAGCAGAACGGGGCCTAACGAGCAGTACTTC

J: TRBJ2-7
D: -
length: 11
size: few
V: TRBV29-1
CDR3: CSVSLGEEQYF
DNA: TGCAGCGTATCTCTTGGGGAAGAGCAGTATTTC

J: TRBJ1-5
D: -
length: 14
size: -
V: TRBV12-3/TRBV12-4
CDR3: CASSHFMCNQPQHF
DNA: TGTGCCAGCAGCCACTTTATGTGCAATCAGCCCCAGCATTTT

J: TRBJ2-3
D: -
length: 16
size: many
V: TRBV5-1
CDR3: CASSLAGRGSTDTQYF
DNA: TGCGCCAGCAGCTTGGCCGGCAGGGGAAGCACAGATACGCAGTATTTT

J: TRBJ1-5
D: TRBD1
length: 15
size: -
V: TRBV12-3/TRBV12-4
CDR3: CASSQTGGEGQPQHF
DNA: TGTGCCAGCAGTCAAACAGGGGGCGAGGGTCAGCCCCAGCATTTT

J: TRBJ1-1
D: TRBD1
length: 15
size: many
V: TRBV11-2
CDR3: CASSPPTGADTEAFF
DNA: TGTGCCAGCAGCCCCCCAACAGGGGCGGACACTGAAGCTTTCTTT

J: TRBJ2-3
D: TRBD2
length: 14
size: many
V: TRBV20-1
CDR3: CSARGPLAGDTQYF
DNA: TGCAGTGCTAGAGGGCCCCTAGCGGGCGATACGCAGTATTTT